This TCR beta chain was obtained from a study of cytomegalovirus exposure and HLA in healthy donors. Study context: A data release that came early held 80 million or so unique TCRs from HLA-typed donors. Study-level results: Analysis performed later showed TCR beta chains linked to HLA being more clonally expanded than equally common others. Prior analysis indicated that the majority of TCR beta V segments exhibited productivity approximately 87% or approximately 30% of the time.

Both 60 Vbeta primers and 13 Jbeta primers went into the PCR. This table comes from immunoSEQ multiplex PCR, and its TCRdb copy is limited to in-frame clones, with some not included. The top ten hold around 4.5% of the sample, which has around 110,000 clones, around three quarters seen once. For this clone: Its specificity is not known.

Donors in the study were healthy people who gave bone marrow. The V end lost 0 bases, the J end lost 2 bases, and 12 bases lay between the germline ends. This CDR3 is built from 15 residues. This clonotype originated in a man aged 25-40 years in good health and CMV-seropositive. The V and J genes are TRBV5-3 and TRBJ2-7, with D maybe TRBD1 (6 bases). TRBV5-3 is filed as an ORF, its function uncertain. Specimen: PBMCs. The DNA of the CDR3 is TGTGCCAGAAGCTTGGTATGGGACAAGACCTACGAGCAGTACTTC. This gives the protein CARSLVWDKTYEQYF.